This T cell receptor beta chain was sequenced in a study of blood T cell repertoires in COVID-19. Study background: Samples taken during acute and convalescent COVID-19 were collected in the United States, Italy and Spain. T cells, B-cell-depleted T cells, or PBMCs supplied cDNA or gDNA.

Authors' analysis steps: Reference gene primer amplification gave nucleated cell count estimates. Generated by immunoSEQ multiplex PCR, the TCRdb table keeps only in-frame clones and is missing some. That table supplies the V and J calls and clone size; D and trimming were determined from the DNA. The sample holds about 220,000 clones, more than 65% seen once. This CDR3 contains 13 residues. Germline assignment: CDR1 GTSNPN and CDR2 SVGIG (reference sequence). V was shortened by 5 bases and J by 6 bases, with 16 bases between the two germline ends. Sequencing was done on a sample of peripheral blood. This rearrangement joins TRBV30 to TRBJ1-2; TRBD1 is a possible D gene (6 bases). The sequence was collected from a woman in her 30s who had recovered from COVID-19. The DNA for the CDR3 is TGTGCCTGGGTTTGGACAGATCCCCATGGCTACACCTTC. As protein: CAWVWTDPHGYTF.